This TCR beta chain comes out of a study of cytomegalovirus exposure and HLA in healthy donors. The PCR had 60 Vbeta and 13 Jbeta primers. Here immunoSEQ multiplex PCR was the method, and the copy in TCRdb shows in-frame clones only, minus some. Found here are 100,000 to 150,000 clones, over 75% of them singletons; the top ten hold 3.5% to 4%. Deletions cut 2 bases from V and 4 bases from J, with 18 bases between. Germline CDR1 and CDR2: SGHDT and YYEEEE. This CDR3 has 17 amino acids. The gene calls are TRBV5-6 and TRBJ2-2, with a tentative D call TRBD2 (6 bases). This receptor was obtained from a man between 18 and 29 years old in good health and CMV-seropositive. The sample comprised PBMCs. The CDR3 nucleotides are TGTGCCAGCAGCTTTGTCAAGGGCGGGAAGGGCACCGGGGAGCTGTTTTTT. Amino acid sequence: CASSFVKGGKGTGELFF.